Presented here are 18 T cell receptor beta chains from one specimen sequenced in a study of monozygotic twins with inflammatory bowel disease. No DNA is given; TCRdb re-called the 5' RACE reads and lists each CDR3 protein once. The table for this sample gives 330,000 or so distinct CDR3 sequences. The specimen was blood. These receptors all come from a human donor with ulcerative colitis or Crohn's disease, or a healthy co-twin of an affected twin (not recorded which).

The chain has TRBV7-2 and TRBJ2-1; TCRdb outputs TRBD2, but without DNA this stays unchecked. The CDR3 length is 17 residues. The V gene's germline CDR1 is SGHTA and CDR2 FQGNSA. CDR3 loop: CASSLGRGGPSYNEQFF.

The chain uses TRBV27 and TRBJ2-4. CDR1 MNHEY and CDR2 SMNVEV come from the germline V gene (reference sequence). The CDR3 length is 13 residues. CDR3 amino acids: CASSLIAKNIQYF.

The gene calls are TRBV6-1 and TRBJ2-7; TCRdb returns TRBD1, unconfirmable since there is no DNA. Germline V CDR1 and CDR2: MNHNS, SASEGT. The CDR3 has 18 residues. The CDR3 region is CASSEEGRGSHYSYEQYF.

The genes are TRBV28 and TRBJ2-5; with no DNA, the TCRdb D assignment of TRBD2 cannot be verified. This CDR3 has 22 amino acids. Germline CDR1 and CDR2: MDHEN and SYDVKM. The CDR3 loop is CASSLRSLAGESVPSGQETQYF.

The chain joins TRBV5-4 to TRBJ2-6; lacking DNA, the TRBD1 call made by TCRdb goes unchecked. CDR3 length equals 15 residues. Germline values: CDR1 SGHNT, CDR2 YYREEE (reference sequence). CDR3 loop: CASSFRPPGANVLTF.

This sequence joins TRBV29-1 and TRBJ2-7; TCRdb's D call of TRBD1 is untestable without DNA. The V gene's germline CDR1 is SQVTM and CDR2 ANQGSEA. CDR3 length equals 11 residues. CDR3 region: CSVGATDEQYF.

The rearrangement links TRBV29-1 to TRBJ2-7; TCRdb gives TRBD2 as the D gene, but with no DNA this cannot be confirmed. Germline CDR1 and CDR2: SQVTM and ANQGSEA. The CDR3 loop spans 14 amino acids. CDR3 region: CSAGKSGGAYEQYF.

The CDR3 protein is CASSPPTSSTQYF. The genes are TRBV18 and TRBJ2-5; TCRdb gives TRBD2 as the D gene, but with no DNA this cannot be confirmed. The CDR3 is 13 residues long. From germline, CDR1 is KGHSH and CDR2 LQKENI.

The V and J genes are TRBV5-1 and TRBJ2-3; TCRdb proposes TRBD1, but this gene call is untestable without DNA. This CDR3 has 16 amino acids. Germline V lookup: CDR1 SGHRS, CDR2 YFSETQ. The CDR3 is CASSLTGALGTDTQYF.

This rearrangement joins TRBV7-2 to TRBJ2-1; the D gene TCRdb calls, TRBD2, cannot be checked with no DNA. CDR1 is SGHTA, CDR2 FQGNSA, per germline. The CDR3 length is 17 residues. CDR3 sequence reads: CASRYKRLAGGLYEQFF.

The gene calls are TRBV12-3 or TRBV12-4 and TRBJ2-3. The CDR3 runs 16 residues. The CDR3 protein is CASSTRRSTSTDTQYF.

The chain joins TRBV6-2 or TRBV6-3 to TRBJ1-2; lacking DNA, the TRBD1 call made by TCRdb goes unchecked. The CDR3 totals 17 residues. Germline CDR1 is MNHEY and CDR2 is SVGEGT. CDR3 amino acids: CASTPRNTWRLGDGYTF.

The chain is built from TRBV6-5 and TRBJ2-4. From germline, CDR1 is MNHEY and CDR2 SVGAGI. The CDR3 contains 16 residues. CDR3: CASSYSTEPAKNIQYF.

The chain couples TRBV28 to TRBJ2-7; the D gene TCRdb calls, TRBD2, cannot be checked with no DNA. CDR3 length: 14 residues. Germline lookup yields CDR1 MDHEN and CDR2 SYDVKM. This CDR3 is CASSFGREAYEQYF.

V usage is TRBV7-3 and J usage is TRBJ2-1; the TCRdb D gene call, TRBD1, has no DNA to confirm it. CDR1 is SGHTA and CDR2 is FQGTGA in the germline V gene. The length of the CDR3 is 17 residues. CDR3 sequence reads: CASSFGSTRNSRNEQFF. The full variable domain, in which reference TRBV7-3 and TRBJ2-1 provide the parts outside the CDR3, is GAGVSQTPSNKVTEKGKYVELRCDPISGHTALYWYRQSLGQGPEFLIYFQGTGAADDSGLPNDRFFAVRPEGSVSTLKIQRTERGDSAVYLCASSFGSTRNSRNEQFFGPGTRLTVL.

The chain has TRBV10-3 and TRBJ1-5; the D call of TRBD1 rests on TCRdb alone, since no DNA is present to check it. Germline V CDR1 and CDR2: ENHRY, SYGVKD. CDR3 length: 14 amino acids. The CDR3 region is CAISPVGGNQPQHF.

The rearrangement links TRBV10-3 to TRBJ2-3. The CDR3 has 11 amino acids. Germline CDR1 reads ENHRY; CDR2 reads SYGVKD. The CDR3 region is CAIRGEDTQYF.

This chain joins TRBV11-2 and TRBJ1-5; with no DNA, the TCRdb D assignment of TRBD1 cannot be verified. The CDR3 sequence is 18 residues long. CDR1 is SGHAT, CDR2 FQNNGV, per germline. CDR3 amino acids: CASSLGGGTGNYGQPQHF.